Detailed here is one T cell receptor (beta chain). Trimming removed 7 bases from V and 3 bases from J; junction bases left unmatched: 15. The CDR3 sequence is 16 residues long. CDR1 is SGHRS, CDR2 YFSETQ, per germline. The entry originates in a study of blood T cell repertoires in COVID-19. Turning to the study itself: Sites across the United States, Italy and Spain contributed samples from acute and convalescent COVID-19. Sources were T cells, B-cell-depleted T cells, or PBMCs; the material itself was cDNA or gDNA.

Original methodology: Reference gene primer amplification yielded estimated nucleated cell counts. This table comes from immunoSEQ multiplex PCR, and its TCRdb copy is limited to in-frame clones, with some not included. V, J and clone size are those of that table, while D and trimming were read from the DNA. The data contain tens of thousands of clones, roughly 87% of them seen just once; the ten biggest clones take up less than 7%. V is TRBV5-1 and J is TRBJ2-5; TRBD2 matches at 7 bases. The sequence came from a woman in her fifties or sixties with acute or convalescent COVID-19. Sequencing was carried out using peripheral blood. The DNA for the CDR3 is TGCGCCAGCCGCGGGGGAGCATGGGGTAAAAAAGAGACCCAGTACTTC. It encodes CASRGGAWGKKETQYF.